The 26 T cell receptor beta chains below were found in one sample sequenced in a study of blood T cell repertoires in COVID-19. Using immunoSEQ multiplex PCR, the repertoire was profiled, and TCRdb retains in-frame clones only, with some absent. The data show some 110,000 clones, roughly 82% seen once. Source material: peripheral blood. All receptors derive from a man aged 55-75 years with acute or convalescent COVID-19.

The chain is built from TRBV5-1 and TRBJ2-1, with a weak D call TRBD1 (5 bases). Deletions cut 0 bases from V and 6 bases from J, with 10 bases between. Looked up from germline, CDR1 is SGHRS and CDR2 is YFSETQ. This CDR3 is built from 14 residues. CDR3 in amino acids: CASSLGQTGNEQFF. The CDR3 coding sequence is TGCGCCAGCAGCTTGGGACAAACAGGCAATGAGCAGTTCTTC.

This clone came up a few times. Here the CDR3 reads CASSPPSRGEAFF. In DNA form, the CDR3 reads TGTGCCAGCTCACCACCCTCACGGGGTGAAGCTTTCTTT. V gene TRBV18 combines with J gene TRBJ1-1; D not resolved. The CDR3 is 13 amino acids. Trimming took off 0 bases at V and 7 bases at J, with 9 bases between the two ends. The germline V gene encodes CDR1 KGHSH and CDR2 LQKENI.

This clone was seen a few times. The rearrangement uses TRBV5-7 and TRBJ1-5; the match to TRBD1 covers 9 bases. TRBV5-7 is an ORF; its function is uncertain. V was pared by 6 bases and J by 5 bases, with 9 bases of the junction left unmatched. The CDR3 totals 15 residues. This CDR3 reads CASKSGTGCYQPQHF. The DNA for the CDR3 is TGTGCCAGCAAAAGCGGGACAGGGTGCTATCAGCCCCAGCATTTT.

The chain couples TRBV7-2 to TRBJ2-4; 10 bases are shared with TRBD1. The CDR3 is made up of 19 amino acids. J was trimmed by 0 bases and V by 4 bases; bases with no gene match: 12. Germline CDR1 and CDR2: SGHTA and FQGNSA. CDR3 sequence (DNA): TGTGCCAGCAGCTCAACCGACAGGGGGCGCGCCGTAGCCAAAAACATTCAGTACTTC. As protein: CASSSTDRGRAVAKNIQYF. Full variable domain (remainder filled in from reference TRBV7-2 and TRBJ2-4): GAGVSQSPSNKVTEKGKDVELRCDPISGHTALYWYRQSLGQGLEFLIYFQGNSAPDKSGLPSDRFSAERTGGSVSTLTIQRTQQEDSAVYLCASSSTDRGRAVAKNIQYFGAGTRLSVL.

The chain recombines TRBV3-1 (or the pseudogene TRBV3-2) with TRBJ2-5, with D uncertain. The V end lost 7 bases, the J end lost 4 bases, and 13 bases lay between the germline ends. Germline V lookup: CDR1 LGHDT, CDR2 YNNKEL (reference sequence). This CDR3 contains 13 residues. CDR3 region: CASTLHPGETQYF. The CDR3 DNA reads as TGTGCCAGCACCCTGCACCCGGGAGAGACCCAGTACTTC.

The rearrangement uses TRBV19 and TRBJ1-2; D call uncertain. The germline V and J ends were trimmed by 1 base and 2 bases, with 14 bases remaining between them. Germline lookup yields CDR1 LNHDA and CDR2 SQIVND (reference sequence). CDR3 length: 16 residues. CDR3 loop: CASSIVGDATNYGYTF. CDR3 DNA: TGTGCCAGTAGTATAGTGGGCGACGCTACAAACTATGGCTACACCTTC.

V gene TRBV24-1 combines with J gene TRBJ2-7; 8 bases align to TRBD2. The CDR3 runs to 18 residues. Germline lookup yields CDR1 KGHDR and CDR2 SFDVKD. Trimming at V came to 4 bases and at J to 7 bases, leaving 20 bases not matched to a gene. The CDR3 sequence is CATSDPIGGAAGGGEQYF. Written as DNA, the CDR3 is TGTGCCACCAGTGACCCAATCGGTGGTGCGGCGGGAGGCGGAGAGCAGTACTTC.

Here the CDR3 reads CASSPYRTGEGGELFF. CDR3 DNA sequence: TGTGCCAGCTCACCTTACCGGACAGGGGAAGGCGGGGAGCTGTTTTTT. The chain recombines TRBV18 with TRBJ2-2; 9 positions agree with TRBD1. Germline V gene lookup returns CDR1 KGHSH and CDR2 LQKENI. With V trimmed by 3 bases and J by 7 bases, 9 bases remained unmatched. The CDR3 covers 16 residues.

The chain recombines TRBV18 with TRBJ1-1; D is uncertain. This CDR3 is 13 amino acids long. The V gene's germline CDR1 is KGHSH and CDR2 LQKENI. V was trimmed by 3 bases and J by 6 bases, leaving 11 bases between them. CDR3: CASSPQEAAEAFF. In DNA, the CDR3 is TGTGCCAGCTCACCCCAGGAAGCTGCTGAAGCTTTCTTT.

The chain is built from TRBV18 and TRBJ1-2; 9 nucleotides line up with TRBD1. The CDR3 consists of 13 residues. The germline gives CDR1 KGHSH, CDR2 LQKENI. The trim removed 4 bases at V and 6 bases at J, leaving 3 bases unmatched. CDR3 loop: CASSQGTGNGYTF. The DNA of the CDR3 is TGTGCCAGCTCACAGGGGACAGGGAATGGCTACACCTTC.

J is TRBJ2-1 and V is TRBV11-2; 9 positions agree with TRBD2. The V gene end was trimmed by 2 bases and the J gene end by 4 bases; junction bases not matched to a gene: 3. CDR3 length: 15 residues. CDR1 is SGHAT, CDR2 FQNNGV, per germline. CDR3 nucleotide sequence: TGTGCCAGCAGCTTACTAGCGGGACCGTACAATGAGCAGTTCTTC. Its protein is CASSLLAGPYNEQFF.

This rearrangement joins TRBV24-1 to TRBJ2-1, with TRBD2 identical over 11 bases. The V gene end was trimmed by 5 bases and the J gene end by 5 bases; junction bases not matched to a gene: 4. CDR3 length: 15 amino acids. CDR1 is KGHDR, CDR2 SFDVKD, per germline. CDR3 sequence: CATSGIAGGDNEQFF. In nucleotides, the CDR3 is TGTGCCACCAGTGGAATAGCGGGAGGGGACAATGAGCAGTTCTTC.

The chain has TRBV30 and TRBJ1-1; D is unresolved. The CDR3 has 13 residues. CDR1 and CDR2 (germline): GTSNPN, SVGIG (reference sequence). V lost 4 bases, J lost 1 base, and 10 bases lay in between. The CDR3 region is CAWKNRKNTEAFF. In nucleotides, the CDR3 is TGTGCCTGGAAGAACAGAAAGAACACTGAAGCTTTCTTT.

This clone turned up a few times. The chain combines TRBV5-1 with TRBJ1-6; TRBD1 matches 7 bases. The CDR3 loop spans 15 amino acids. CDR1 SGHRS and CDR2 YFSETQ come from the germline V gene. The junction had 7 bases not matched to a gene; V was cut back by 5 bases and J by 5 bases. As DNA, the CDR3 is TGCGCCAGCAGAATGGCAGGGGGGAATAATTCACCCCTCCACTTT. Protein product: CASRMAGGNNSPLHF.

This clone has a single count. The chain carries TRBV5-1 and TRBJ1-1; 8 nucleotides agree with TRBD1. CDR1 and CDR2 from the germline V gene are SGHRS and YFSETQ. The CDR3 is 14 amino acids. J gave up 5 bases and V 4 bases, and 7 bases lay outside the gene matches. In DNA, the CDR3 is TGCGCCAGCAGCACGCAGGGGGCTGGGACTGAAGCTTTCTTT. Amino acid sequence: CASSTQGAGTEAFF.

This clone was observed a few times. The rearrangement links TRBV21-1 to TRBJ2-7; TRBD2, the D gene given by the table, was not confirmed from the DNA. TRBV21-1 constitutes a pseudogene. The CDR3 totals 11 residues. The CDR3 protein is CAGSDRAGQYV. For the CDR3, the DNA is TGTGCCGGGAGTGATAGGGCCGGCCAGTACGTC.

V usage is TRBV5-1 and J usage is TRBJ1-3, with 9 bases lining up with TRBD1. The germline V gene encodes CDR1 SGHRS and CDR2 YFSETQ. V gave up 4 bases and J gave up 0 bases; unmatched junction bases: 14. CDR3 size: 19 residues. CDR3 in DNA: TGCGCCAGCAGCCCAGGGAGGGGACAGGGAGTGTTCTCTGGAAACACCATATATTTT. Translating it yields CASSPGRGQGVFSGNTIYF.

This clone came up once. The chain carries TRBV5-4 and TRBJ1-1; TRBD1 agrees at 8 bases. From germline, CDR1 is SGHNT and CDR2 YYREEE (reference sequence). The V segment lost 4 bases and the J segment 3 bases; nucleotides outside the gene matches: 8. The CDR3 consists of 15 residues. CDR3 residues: CASSPGGQEYTEAFF. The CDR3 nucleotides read TGTGCCAGCAGCCCGGGGGGACAGGAGTACACTGAAGCTTTCTTT.

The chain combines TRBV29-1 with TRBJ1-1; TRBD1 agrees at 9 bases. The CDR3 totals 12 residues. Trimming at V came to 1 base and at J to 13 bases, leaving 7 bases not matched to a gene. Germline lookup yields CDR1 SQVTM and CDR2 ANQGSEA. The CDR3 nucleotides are TGCAGCGTTGAAGGACAGGGGGAAGGTGGTTTCTTT. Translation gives CSVEGQGEGGFF.

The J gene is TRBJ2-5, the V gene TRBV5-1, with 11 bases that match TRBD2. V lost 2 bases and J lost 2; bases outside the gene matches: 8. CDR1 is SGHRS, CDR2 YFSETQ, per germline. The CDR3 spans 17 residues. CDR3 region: CASSLELAGVGQETQYF. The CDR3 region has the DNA TGCGCCAGCAGCTTAGAACTAGCGGGAGTGGGTCAAGAGACCCAGTACTTC.

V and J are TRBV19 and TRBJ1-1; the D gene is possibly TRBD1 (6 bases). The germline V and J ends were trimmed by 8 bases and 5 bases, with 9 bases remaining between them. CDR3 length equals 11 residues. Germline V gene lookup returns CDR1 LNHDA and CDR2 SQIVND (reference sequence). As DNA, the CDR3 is TGTGCCAGTCGGGGACAAACTGAAGCTTTCTTT. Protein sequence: CASRGQTEAFF.

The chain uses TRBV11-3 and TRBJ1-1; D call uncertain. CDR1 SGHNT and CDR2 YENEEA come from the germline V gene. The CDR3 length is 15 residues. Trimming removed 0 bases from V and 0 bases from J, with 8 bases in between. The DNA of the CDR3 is TGTGCCAGCAGCTTAGACTCAGTCATGAACACTGAAGCTTTCTTT. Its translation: CASSLDSVMNTEAFF. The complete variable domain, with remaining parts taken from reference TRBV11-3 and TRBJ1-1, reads EAGVVQSPRYKIIEKKQPVAFWCNPISGHNTLYWYLQNLGQGPELLIRYENEEAVDDSQLPKDRFSAERLKGVDSTLKIQPAELGDSAVYLCASSLDSVMNTEAFFGQGTRLTVV.

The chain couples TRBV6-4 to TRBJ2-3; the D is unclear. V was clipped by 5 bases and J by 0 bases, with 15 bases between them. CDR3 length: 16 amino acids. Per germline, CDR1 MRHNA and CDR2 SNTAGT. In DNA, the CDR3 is TGTGCCAGCAGTTCTGTACCGTCCGGGAGCACAGATACGCAGTATTTT. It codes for CASSSVPSGSTDTQYF.

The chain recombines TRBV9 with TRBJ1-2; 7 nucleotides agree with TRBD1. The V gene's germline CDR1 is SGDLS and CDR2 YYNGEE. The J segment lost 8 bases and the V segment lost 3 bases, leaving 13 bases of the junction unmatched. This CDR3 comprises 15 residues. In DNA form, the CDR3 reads TGTGCCAGCAGCGCTAGCCGGGACAGCGCGCGGGGCTACACCTTC. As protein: CASSASRDSARGYTF.

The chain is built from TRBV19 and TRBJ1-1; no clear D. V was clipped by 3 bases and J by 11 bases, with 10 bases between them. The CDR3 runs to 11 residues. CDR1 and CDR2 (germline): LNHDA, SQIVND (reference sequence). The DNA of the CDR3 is TGTGCCAGTAGTATGGGCAGCAGGGCTTTCTTT. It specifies CASSMGSRAFF.

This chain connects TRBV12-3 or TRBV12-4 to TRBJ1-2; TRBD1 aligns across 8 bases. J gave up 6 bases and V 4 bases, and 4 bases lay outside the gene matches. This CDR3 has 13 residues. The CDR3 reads CASSWTGLNGYTF. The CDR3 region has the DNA TGTGCCAGCAGTTGGACAGGGCTCAATGGCTACACCTTC.